The 3 T cell receptor beta chains given below trace back to one sample, sequenced in a study of blood T cell repertoires in COVID-19. TCRdb's copy holds only in-frame clones and misses some; the assay was immunoSEQ multiplex PCR. The repertoire holds approximately 150,000 clones, 65% to 80% seen once, with about 1.9% in the top ten. What was sequenced was peripheral blood. The receptors stem from a woman aged 60-75 years with acute or convalescent COVID-19.

This chain links TRBV30 with TRBJ2-5; 8 nucleotides align to TRBD2. CDR1 GTSNPN and CDR2 SVGIG come from the germline V gene (reference sequence). V shed 4 bases and J 0 bases; nucleotides not matched to a gene: 4. The CDR3 runs 14 residues. Here the CDR3 reads CAWNRGGYQETQYF. The CDR3 DNA reads as TGTGCCTGGAACCGGGGGGGGTACCAAGAGACCCAGTACTTC.

This clone was observed a single time. The chain couples TRBV6-5 to TRBJ1-2; 9 nucleotides match TRBD1. There are 16 residues in the CDR3. Germline V lookup: CDR1 MNHEY, CDR2 SVGAGI. V lost 2 bases to trimming and J lost 4 bases; unmatched junction nucleotides: 8. CDR3 sequence reads: CASSYLRTGDPYGYTF. The CDR3, as DNA: TGTGCCAGCAGTTACCTTCGGACAGGGGACCCCTATGGCTACACCTTC.

The sample holds a few counts of this clone. This rearrangement joins TRBV28 to TRBJ1-2; D is possibly TRBD1 (6 bases). The CDR3 spans 13 residues. CDR1 is MDHEN, CDR2 SYDVKM, per germline. V lost 5 bases, J lost 6 bases, and 13 bases lay in between. The chain's CDR3 is CASSKLGHHGYTF. CDR3 nucleotide sequence: TGTGCCAGCAGTAAGCTGGGACACCATGGCTACACCTTC.